A selection of T cell receptor beta chains follows, all from one sample in a study of T cell changes during pregnancy in multiple sclerosis. Repertoires were generated with immunoSEQ multiplex PCR, while TCRdb's copy carries only in-frame clones and drops some. Of around 57,000 clones in the sample, around 93% are singletons; the top ten hold more than 0.15%. The starting material was CD4+ T cells from peripheral blood mononuclear cells, obtained after pregnancy. The receptors stem from a female donor in good health, enrolled as a control in a pregnancy study. Both conserved end residues are part of each CDR3. A D gene is named only where the DNA matches it firmly. Size is stated for part of the rows, as once, few or many counts, or as a class when the clone is expanded.

clone_size	d_call	v_call	j_call	cdr3_nt	cdr3_aa
.	TRBD1	TRBV7-3	TRBJ1-1	TGTGCCAGCAGCTCGGGGACAGGGGGTCGGACTGAAGCTTTCTTT	CASSSGTGGRTEAFF
.	.	TRBV7-3	TRBJ2-1	TGTGCCAGCAGCTTAGAGGCCAGGGGCACTGAGCAGTTCTTC	CASSLEARGTEQFF
.	.	TRBV6-1	TRBJ2-4	TGTGCCAGCAGTGCCCCCGGGGGGCGGGGAAAAAACATTCAGTACTTC	CASSAPGGRGKNIQYF
.	TRBD2	TRBV5-4	TRBJ2-7	TGTGCCAGCAGCCGCGGGACTAGCGGGGGGGCCCCAATCGAGCAGTACTTC	CASSRGTSGGAPIEQYF
.	.	TRBV7-2	TRBJ1-5	TGTGCCAGCAGCTTAGAGGGTCCAGGGATGAATCAGCCCCAGCATTTT	CASSLEGPGMNQPQHF
.	.	TRBV6-1	TRBJ2-2	TGTGCCAGCAGTATTCCGACAGCCACCGGGGAGCTGTTTTTT	CASSIPTATGELFF
.	TRBD2	TRBV7-2	TRBJ2-7	TGTGCCAGCAGCTTCCCGAGCGGGGGAGACTACGAGCAGTACTTC	CASSFPSGGDYEQYF
.	.	TRBV6-5	TRBJ1-3	TGTGCCAGCAGTCCTCAGGGCTCTGGAAACACCATATATTTT	CASSPQGSGNTIYF
.	.	TRBV7-2	TRBJ2-3	TGTGCCAGCAGCTTCGGCACAGATACGCAGTATTTT	CASSFGTDTQYF
.	.	TRBV7-9	TRBJ1-1	TGTGCCAGCAGTCAAAGTGGGGGCCAAGAGGATGCTTTCTTT	CASSQSGGQEDAFF
.	TRBD1	TRBV29-1	TRBJ1-1	TGCAGCGTTGAAGAGTACCCAGGGGGTGGGAACACTGAAGCTTTCTTT	CSVEEYPGGGNTEAFF
.	TRBD1	TRBV4-3	TRBJ1-5	TGCGCCAGCAGCTCGGACCAGGGGGTAAGGCCCCAGCATTTT	CASSSDQGVRPQHF
.	.	TRBV6-5	TRBJ2-2	TGTGCCAGCAGTTACCGCGGGACCCAGGGGGCCGGGGAGCTGTTTTTT	CASSYRGTQGAGELFF
.	TRBD1	TRBV29-1	TRBJ1-2	TGCAGCGTTCGGGACAGGGGGTTGGACTATGGCTACACCTTC	CSVRDRGLDYGYTF
few	.	TRBV7-6	TRBJ2-7	TGTGCCAGCAGCCCCGGGACACCCCCTTACGAGCAGTACTTC	CASSPGTPPYEQYF
.	.	TRBV18	TRBJ1-3	TGTGCCAGCTCACCGCAGGGGTCTGGAAACACCATATATTTT	CASSPQGSGNTIYF
.	.	TRBV30	TRBJ2-5	TGTGCCTGGAGTGTAAATTTCCAGGAGACCCAGTACTTC	CAWSVNFQETQYF
.	.	TRBV19	TRBJ2-3	TGTGCCAGTAGTCTATGGGGGGGACTGAGGGACATGTCAGATACGCAGTATTTT	CASSLWGGLRDMSDTQYF
.	TRBD1	TRBV2	TRBJ1-1	TGTGCCAGTCGCAGGGGGGAGAACTCTGAAGCTTTCTTT	CASRRGENSEAFF
.	TRBD1	TRBV19	TRBJ1-2	TGTGCCAGTACCCCGGACAGGAGTCTCTATGGCTACACCTTC	CASTPDRSLYGYTF
.	.	TRBV19	TRBJ2-2	TGTGCCAGTATACCGGGACACCTTAACACCGGGGAGCTGTTTTTT	CASIPGHLNTGELFF
.	TRBD2	TRBV7-2	TRBJ2-2	TGTGCCAGCAGACCTGGACTAGCGGGGAACACCGGGGAGCTGTTTTTT	CASRPGLAGNTGELFF